One and the same sample provided the 8 T cell receptor beta chains below, sequenced in a study of T cell repertoires in cytomegalovirus infection. TCRdb processed the reads anew with MiXCR; each CDR3 protein has one entry. Of fewer than 250,000 distinct CDR3 sequences detected, roughly 12% appear once; the ten largest clones hold 1.5% to 2%. Input material: PBMCs. The origin of the receptors is a human donor in good health (CMV status not recorded). Some clones in this sample may be carry-over from other donors' samples.

There are many counts of this clonotype. This rearrangement joins TRBV7-2 to TRBJ1-1; 8 bases line up with TRBD1. This CDR3 region has 14 residues. V was pared by 3 bases and J by 7 bases, with 7 bases of the junction left unmatched. Germline V gene lookup returns CDR1 SGHTA and CDR2 FQGNSA. CDR3 amino acids: CASSFGQGLGEAFF. For the CDR3, the DNA is TGTGCCAGCAGCTTTGGACAGGGCTTAGGTGAAGCTTTCTTT.

The rearrangement joins TRBV19 to TRBJ2-5, with a tentative D call TRBD1 (7 bases). CDR1 and CDR2 (germline): LNHDA, SQIVND (reference sequence). The CDR3 extends over 14 amino acids. Trimming shortened V by 3 bases and J by 4 bases, and 12 bases separated the two germline ends. CDR3 loop: CASSMRDRRETQYF. In DNA form, the CDR3 reads TGTGCCAGTAGTATGCGGGACAGACGAGAGACCCAGTACTTC.

This chain joins TRBV29-1 and TRBJ2-3, with 8 bases aligning to TRBD2. Germline lookup yields CDR1 SQVTM and CDR2 ANQGSEA. The CDR3 is 13 residues long. V shed 7 bases and J 0 bases; nucleotides not matched to a gene: 3. As DNA, the CDR3 is TGCAGCGATAGCGGGGTCAGCACAGATACGCAGTATTTT. This translates into CSDSGVSTDTQYF.

This clonotype was detected ten times or more. The chain recombines TRBV7-3 with TRBJ1-2, with D hard to call. The germline V and J ends were trimmed by 4 bases and 10 bases, with 7 bases remaining between them. The V gene's germline CDR1 is SGHTA and CDR2 FQGTGA. CDR3 length: 10 amino acids. The DNA for the CDR3 is TGTGCCAGCAGCTCCAACTCCTACACCTTC. As protein: CASSSNSYTF.

Turning to this clonotype: This may be a read error: a much more frequent sequence differs by one nucleotide. The chain combines TRBV20-1 with TRBJ1-1; D call uncertain. CDR1 is DFQATT and CDR2 is SNEGSKA in the germline V gene (reference sequence). Trimming took off 6 bases at V and 0 bases at J, with 11 bases between the two ends. The CDR3 is 13 amino acids. In nucleotides, the CDR3 is TGCAGTGCGGAGAGCCACATGAACACTGAAGCTTTCTTT. Translating it yields CSAESHMNTEAFF.

This clonotype was seen at least ten times. The chain has TRBV7-3 and TRBJ2-1; D is perhaps TRBD1 or TRBD2 (7 bases each). Germline V gene data show CDR1 as SGHTA and CDR2 as FQGTGA. The CDR3 covers 15 residues. With 5 bases removed from V and 7 bases from J, the gap between germline ends came to 18 bases. The CDR3 DNA reads TGTGCCAGCAGCCCACAGGGGCGGGAGTTGAATGAGCAGTTCTTC. It codes for CASSPQGRELNEQFF.

This clonotype was observed many times. J is TRBJ2-7 and V is TRBV19; TRBD1 matches at 7 bases. The CDR3 sequence is 14 residues long. CDR1 is LNHDA, CDR2 SQIVND, per germline (reference sequence). The V segment lost 7 bases and the J segment 2 bases; nucleotides outside the gene matches: 8. The CDR3 sequence: CASTTRDSPYEQYF. The CDR3 DNA follows: TGTGCCAGTACCACCCGGGACAGTCCCTACGAGCAGTACTTC.

This clonotype was seen ten or more times. This chain links TRBV6-2 or TRBV6-3 with TRBJ1-2; 7 positions agree with TRBD1. The CDR3 spans 13 residues. Germline trimming cut 2 bases from V and 6 bases from J; bases unmatched to any gene: 3. CDR1 MNHEY and CDR2 SVGEGT come from the germline V gene. The CDR3 bases are TGTGCCAGCAGTTACCCTGACAGGGATGGCTACACCTTC. Protein: CASSYPDRDGYTF.